Shown below are 5 T cell receptor beta chains from a single sample sequenced in a study of blood T cell repertoires in COVID-19. The table came from immunoSEQ multiplex PCR; TCRdb's copy has only in-frame clones and leaves some out. This sample carries about 160,000 clones, over 80% of them seen once, and the ten largest clones take approximately 4.9%. The sequenced sample was peripheral blood. The receptors come from a man aged 25-40 years with COVID-19, enrolled during active disease.

This clone appeared once. V and J are TRBV27 and TRBJ2-7; 8 nucleotides align to TRBD2. This CDR3 has 16 residues. Germline V CDR1 and CDR2: MNHEY, SMNVEV (reference sequence). V dropped 5 bases and J dropped 3; count of bases not matched to a gene: 12. Here the CDR3 reads CASSRPAGGRLYEQYF. The CDR3 DNA is TGTGCCAGCAGTCGCCCCGCAGGCGGGAGGCTCTACGAGCAGTACTTC.

The CDR3 spells CASSPRTVGTDTQYF. The CDR3 DNA follows: TGTGCCAGCAGCCCTCGGACTGTGGGCACAGATACGCAGTATTTT. The rearrangement joins TRBV9 to TRBJ2-3; D is possibly TRBD2 (5 bases). CDR3 length: 15 amino acids. Trimming took 4 bases from V and 1 from J, leaving 13 bases between them. Germline V CDR1 and CDR2: SGDLS, YYNGEE.

This sequence joins TRBV5-4 and TRBJ1-2; 8 bases fit TRBD1. Germline CDR1 and CDR2: SGHNT and YYREEE (reference sequence). CDR3 size: 16 residues. Germline trimming cut 4 bases from V and 4 bases from J; bases unmatched to any gene: 12. The CDR3 region has the DNA TGTGCCAGCAGCCCGATGACAGGGGCGCTGTCCTATGGCTACACCTTC. Translated, it gives CASSPMTGALSYGYTF.

The chain links TRBV7-2 to TRBJ2-7; no clear D gene. Germline CDR1 and CDR2: SGHTA and FQGNSA. The CDR3 spans 15 residues. V lost 1 base and J 3 bases, leaving 13 bases between the germline ends. The CDR3 DNA sequence: TGTGCCAGCAGCTTAGGATCTAGTCGGAGCTACGAGCAGTACTTC. This translates into CASSLGSSRSYEQYF.

V usage is TRBV7-2 and J usage is TRBJ2-1; D is possibly TRBD2 (6 bases). The CDR3 length is 16 residues. Germline V gene data show CDR1 as SGHTA and CDR2 as FQGNSA. V gave up 5 bases and J gave up 4 bases, with 18 bases separating them. The CDR3 spells CASSADPGLEYNEQFF. In DNA, the CDR3 is TGTGCCAGCAGCGCCGACCCGGGACTGGAGTACAATGAGCAGTTCTTC.